The 10 T cell receptor beta chains below come from one sample, sequenced in a study of T cells after yellow fever vaccination. Each CDR3 protein is one row after TCRdb ran MiXCR on the 5' RACE reads. The sample yields approximately 450,000 distinct CDR3 sequences, roughly a sixth seen once. Specimen: PBMCs, collected before the yellow fever booster vaccination. The source of these receptors is a man aged 18 to 30 who received the YFV17D yellow fever vaccine.

The chain links TRBV11-3 to TRBJ2-1, with 11 bases matching TRBD2. This CDR3 is built from 15 residues. J gave up 3 bases and V 5 bases, and 3 bases lay outside the gene matches. The germline gives CDR1 SGHNT, CDR2 YENEEA. The CDR3: CASSKGLADYNEQFF. The DNA for the CDR3 is TGTGCCAGCAGCAAGGGACTAGCGGACTACAATGAGCAGTTCTTC.

With regard to this clonotype: This clone may be a read error of a much larger clone one base away. V gene TRBV9 combines with J gene TRBJ1-6, with 9 bases lining up with TRBD1. Trimming removed 2 bases from V and 6 bases from J; junction bases left unmatched: 3. Germline V gives CDR1 SGDLS, CDR2 YYNGEE. The CDR3 covers 15 residues. The CDR3 DNA reads TGTGCCAGCAGCGTCCGGGACAGGGCTAATTCACCCCTCCACTTT. Translation gives CASSVRDRANSPLHF.

This clonotype was observed a handful of times. The chain uses TRBV5-5 and TRBJ2-1; D is ambiguous. The CDR3 is 14 residues long. Per germline, CDR1 SGHKS and CDR2 YYEKEE (reference sequence). Trimming took off 4 bases at V and 9 bases at J, with 17 bases between the two ends. The CDR3: CASSPQRMDPEQFF. CDR3 bases: TGTGCCAGCAGCCCCCAGAGGATGGACCCTGAGCAGTTCTTC. Based on the CDR3 plus reference TRBV5-5 and TRBJ2-1, the full variable domain is DAGVTQSPTHLIKTRGQQVTLRCSPISGHKSVSWYQQVLGQGPQFIFQYYEKEERGRGNFPDRFSARQFPNYSSELNVNALLLGDSALYLCASSPQRMDPEQFFGPGTRLTVL.

This clonotype was detected ten times or more. The chain joins TRBV5-1 to TRBJ1-1; D not resolved. This CDR3 is 14 amino acids long. Germline V lookup: CDR1 SGHRS, CDR2 YFSETQ. Trimming cost V 5 bases and J 1 base, with 12 bases left between them. This CDR3 reads CASRLGGENTEAFF. CDR3 coding DNA: TGCGCCAGCAGGCTTGGTGGGGAGAACACTGAAGCTTTCTTT.

The table lists this clonotype with a few counts. As DNA, the CDR3 is TGTGCCAGCAGTCCGGGACTAGTGAGAGAGCAGTACTTC. Its translation: CASSPGLVREQYF. The chain joins TRBV12-3 or TRBV12-4 to TRBJ2-7, with 8 bases lining up with TRBD2. This CDR3 comprises 13 residues. V was pared by 5 bases and J by 7 bases, with 7 bases of the junction left unmatched.

A remark on this clonotype: A read error may account for a junction end that differs from germline. The rearrangement links TRBV28 to TRBJ2-4; tentatively, D is TRBD1 (6 bases). The CDR3 consists of 12 residues. Germline V gene data show CDR1 as MDHEN and CDR2 as SYDVKM. CDR3 DNA: TGTGCCAGCACCCTGAGGGAGTTAAAGGGGGTCTTC. Translating gives CASTLRELKGVF.

The V gene is TRBV20-1, the J gene TRBJ2-1; weak D call: TRBD2 (6 bases). The CDR3 contains 15 residues. The V and J ends lost 4 bases and 3 bases respectively, with 16 bases between them. The V gene's germline CDR1 is DFQATT and CDR2 SNEGSKA (reference sequence). CDR3 loop: CSANPPAGYYNEQFF. For the CDR3, the DNA is TGCAGTGCTAACCCCCCAGCGGGCTACTACAATGAGCAGTTCTTC.

The chain has TRBV7-3 and TRBJ2-5; TRBD2 matches 9 bases. The germline V gene encodes CDR1 SGHTA and CDR2 FQGTGA. The CDR3 runs to 15 residues. Trimming removed 5 bases from V and 1 base from J; junction bases left unmatched: 5. The CDR3 bases are TGTGCCAGCAGCGGAGCGGGGGGCATCCAAGAGACCCAGTACTTC. Its protein is CASSGAGGIQETQYF.

The rearrangement joins TRBV3-1 to TRBJ2-7; TRBD1 agrees at 8 bases. Germline assignment: CDR1 LGHDT and CDR2 YNNKEL (reference sequence). This CDR3 is 14 amino acids long. Losses at the gene ends were 5 bases for V and 2 bases for J; bases not matched to a gene: 5. CDR3 protein: CASSGDRGPYEQYF. The CDR3 DNA reads as TGTGCCAGCAGCGGTGACAGGGGCCCCTACGAGCAGTACTTC.

There are a few counts of this clonotype. This chain uses TRBV12-3 or TRBV12-4 with TRBJ2-1, with D perhaps being TRBD1 or TRBD2 (5 bases each). V lost 6 bases to trimming and J lost 2 bases, with 14 bases between them. This CDR3 contains 15 residues. The CDR3 bases are TGTGCCAGCAGGGAAAGGGGAGCCCCCTACAATGAGCAGTTCTTC. This gives the protein CASRERGAPYNEQFF.